The rows below give T cell receptor beta chains drawn from one sample of a study of PD-L1 blockade in urothelial cancer. Sequenced by immunoSEQ multiplex PCR; TCRdb stores in-frame clones only, minus some. The table lists tens of thousands of clones, around 89% of them singletons. Sequencing was performed on PBMCs, taken around atezolizumab (anti-PD-L1) treatment. The source of these receptors is a man in his 60s with urothelial cancer. The CDR3 runs from the conserved cysteine through the conserved F or W. D genes are given only for firm matches. Some rows have no size entry. The others give once, few or many, or a class for an expanded clone.

>TRBJ1-6|-|-|TRBV4-1
CASSQVFQDSPLHF
TGCGCCAGCAGCCAAGTTTTTCAGGATTCACCCCTCCACTTT
>TRBJ1-3|once|-|TRBV7-9
CASSRPGTGNTIYF
TGTGCCAGCAGCCGCCCGGGGACTGGAAACACCATATATTTT
>TRBJ2-2|-|TRBD1|TRBV15
CATSRDDRGNTGELFF
TGTGCCACCAGCAGGGACGACAGGGGGAACACCGGGGAGCTGTTTTTT
>TRBJ2-5|-|-|TRBV30
CAWAGQQTKTQYF
TGTGCCTGGGCGGGACAGCAGACAAAGACCCAGTACTTC
>TRBJ2-3|-|-|TRBV10-1
CASSLWRAGDTQYF
TGCGCCAGCAGTCTGTGGAGGGCCGGCGATACGCAGTATTTT
>TRBJ2-4|-|-|TRBV28
CASDRPGAKNIQYF
TGTGCCAGCGACCGCCCAGGGGCCAAAAACATTCAGTACTTC
>TRBJ2-7|once|TRBD2|TRBV19
CASSLTSGRPYEQYF
TGTGCCAGTAGTCTGACTAGCGGGAGACCCTACGAGCAGTACTTC
>TRBJ1-2|-|-|TRBV4-1
CASSPQGRGGYTF
TGCGCCAGCAGCCCACAGGGCCGGGGTGGCTACACCTTC
>TRBJ2-7|-|-|TRBV5-1
CASSWTPTSYEQYF
TGCGCCAGCAGCTGGACACCTACTTCCTACGAGCAGTACTTC
>TRBJ2-1|few|TRBD2|TRBV4-2
CASSQVASGRNEQFF
TGTGCCAGCAGCCAAGTGGCTAGCGGGAGGAATGAGCAGTTCTTC
>TRBJ2-1|-|-|TRBV2
CASSEGRRDEQFF
TGTGCCAGCAGTGAAGGCAGGAGGGATGAGCAGTTCTTC
>TRBJ2-3|-|-|TRBV19
CASRRAEQGGDTQYF
TGTGCCAGTAGAAGGGCGGAACAGGGCGGGGATACGCAGTATTTT
>TRBJ1-2|once|TRBD1|TRBV4-1
CASSQVAGTVPYGYTF
TGCGCCAGCAGCCAAGTAGCTGGGACAGTCCCCTATGGCTACACCTTC
>TRBJ2-6|-|-|TRBV15
CATSRVPGTGANVLTF
TGTGCCACCAGCAGAGTTCCAGGGACTGGGGCCAACGTCCTGACTTTC
>TRBJ1-2|-|TRBD1|TRBV9
CASSVGGQGADRYTF
TGTGCCAGCAGCGTAGGGGGACAGGGGGCGGACCGTTACACCTTC
>TRBJ1-2|-|TRBD1|TRBV5-6
CASSATGGVDGYTF
TGTGCCAGCAGCGCGACAGGGGGCGTGGATGGCTACACCTTC
>TRBJ1-5|-|TRBD1|TRBV4-2
CASSQMTGDQPQHF
TGTGCCAGCAGCCAGATGACAGGGGATCAGCCCCAGCATTTT
>TRBJ1-6|few|-|TRBV5-5
CASSFQGGSPLHF
TGTGCCAGCAGCTTCCAGGGTGGGTCACCCCTCCACTTT
>TRBJ2-3|-|TRBD2|TRBV30
CAWKRAGTSGGPPGYF
TGTGCCTGGAAGCGGGCTGGGACTAGCGGGGGGCCCCCGGGGTATTTT
>TRBJ2-1|-|TRBD1|TRBV6-5
CASSKGQGGEQFF
TGTGCCAGCAGCAAGGGACAGGGCGGTGAGCAGTTCTTC
>TRBJ1-5|-|-|TRBV12-5
CASGAPCQRKPWRSNQPQHF
TGTGCTAGTGGGGCCCCCTGTCAGCGAAAACCCTGGAGAAGCAATCAGCCCCAGCATTTT
>TRBJ2-3|-|TRBD1|TRBV29-1
CSVEDRGRSDTQYF
TGCAGCGTCGAGGACAGGGGGCGATCAGATACGCAGTATTTT
>TRBJ1-4|-|TRBD1|TRBV6-5
CASSYSPSGGYEKLFF
TGTGCCAGCAGTTACTCGCCTTCAGGGGGTTATGAAAAACTGTTTTTT
>TRBJ1-1|once|-|TRBV7-9
CASSLERGSEAFF
TGTGCCAGCAGCTTAGAACGGGGATCTGAAGCTTTCTTT
>TRBJ2-3|-|-|TRBV13
CASSLGQVEKQYF
TGTGCCAGCAGCTTAGGTCAGGTCGAGAAGCAGTATTTT
>TRBJ2-2|once|-|TRBV11-2
CASSQGANLYGELFF
TGTGCCAGCAGCCAAGGGGCAAATTTGTACGGGGAGCTGTTTTTT
>TRBJ1-2|-|TRBD1|TRBV4-3
CASSQIQGSYGYTF
TGCGCCAGCAGCCAAATACAGGGGTCCTATGGCTACACCTTC
>TRBJ1-2|-|-|TRBV6-6
CASSLVPDYGYTF
TGTGCCAGCAGCCTGGTGCCGGACTATGGCTACACCTTC
>TRBJ2-2|-|TRBD1|TRBV29-1
CSVRTGANTGELFF
TGCAGCGTCCGGACAGGAGCGAACACCGGGGAGCTGTTTTTT
>TRBJ2-1|-|-|TRBV5-4
CASSWGGASSYNEQFF
TGTGCCAGCAGCTGGGGCGGTGCCAGCTCCTACAATGAGCAGTTCTTC
>TRBJ2-1|once|-|TRBV9
CASSPLSAYNEQFF
TGTGCCAGCAGCCCCTTGTCCGCCTACAATGAGCAGTTCTTC
>TRBJ2-5|-|-|TRBV4-1
CASSQAGTQQETQYF
TGCGCCAGCAGCCAAGCCGGGACTCAACAAGAGACCCAGTACTTC
>TRBJ1-4|-|TRBD1|TRBV5-6
CASRGTGLNEKLFF
TGTGCCAGCAGGGGGACAGGCCTTAATGAAAAACTGTTTTTT
>TRBJ2-3|-|-|TRBV9
CASSPSGRGTTDTQYF
TGTGCCAGCAGCCCCTCCGGGAGAGGGACCACAGATACGCAGTATTTT
>TRBJ2-3|-|-|TRBV6-1
CASIFQHGDPTTQYF
TGTGCCAGCATATTTCAGCACGGGGATCCTACTACGCAGTATTTT